Described below is a single T cell receptor beta chain sequence and its context. These data belong to a study of blood T cell repertoires in COVID-19. Produced via immunoSEQ multiplex PCR; TCRdb's table is partial and in-frame only. Seen here are approximately 210,000 clones, roughly 90% observed once, and the top ten hold roughly 8.1%. Trimming left V 10 bases short and J 2 bases short, with 11 bases between. Germline V gene data show CDR1 as MDHEN and CDR2 as SYDVKM. The CDR3 spans 12 residues. What was sequenced was PBMCs or T cells enriched from blood (not recorded which). The receptor was derived from a woman aged 18 to 35 who had recovered from COVID-19. The V call is TRBV28, the J call TRBJ1-2; D is undetermined. CDR3 amino acids: CATGEGNYGYTF. The CDR3 DNA reads as TGTGCCACCGGAGAGGGAAACTATGGCTACACCTTC.